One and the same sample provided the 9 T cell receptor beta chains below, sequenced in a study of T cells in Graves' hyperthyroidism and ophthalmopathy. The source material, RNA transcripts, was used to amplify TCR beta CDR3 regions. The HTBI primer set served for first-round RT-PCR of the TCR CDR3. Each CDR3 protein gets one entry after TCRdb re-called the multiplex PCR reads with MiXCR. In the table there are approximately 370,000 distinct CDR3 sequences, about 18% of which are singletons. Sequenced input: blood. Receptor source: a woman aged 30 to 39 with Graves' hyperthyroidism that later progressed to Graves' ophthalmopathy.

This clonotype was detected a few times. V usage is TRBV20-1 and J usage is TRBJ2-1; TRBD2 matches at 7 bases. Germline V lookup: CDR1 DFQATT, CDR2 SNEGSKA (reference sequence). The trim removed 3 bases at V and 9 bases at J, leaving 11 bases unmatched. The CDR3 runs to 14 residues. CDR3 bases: TGCAGTGCTAGGGGGGGGGGGTACGGGGTTGAGCAGTTCTTC. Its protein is CSARGGGYGVEQFF.

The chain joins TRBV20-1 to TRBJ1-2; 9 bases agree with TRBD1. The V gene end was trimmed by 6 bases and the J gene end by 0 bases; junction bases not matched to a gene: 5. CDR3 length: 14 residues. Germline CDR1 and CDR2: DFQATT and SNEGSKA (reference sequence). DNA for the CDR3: TGCAGTGCGCCGGACAGGGGAGCTAACTATGGCTACACCTTC. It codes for CSAPDRGANYGYTF.

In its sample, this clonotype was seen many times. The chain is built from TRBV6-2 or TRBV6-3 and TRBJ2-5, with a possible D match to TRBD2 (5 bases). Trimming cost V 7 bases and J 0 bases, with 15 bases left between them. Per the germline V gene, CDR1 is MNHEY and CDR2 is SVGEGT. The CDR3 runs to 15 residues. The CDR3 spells CASTEALEDQETQYF. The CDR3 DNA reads TGTGCCAGCACTGAGGCACTAGAAGACCAAGAGACCCAGTACTTC.

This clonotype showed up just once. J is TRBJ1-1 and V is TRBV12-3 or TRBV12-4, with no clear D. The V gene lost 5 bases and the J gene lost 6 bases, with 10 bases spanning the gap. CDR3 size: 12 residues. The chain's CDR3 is CASSTRVAEAFF. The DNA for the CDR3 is TGTGCCAGCAGTACTAGGGTGGCTGAAGCTTTCTTT.

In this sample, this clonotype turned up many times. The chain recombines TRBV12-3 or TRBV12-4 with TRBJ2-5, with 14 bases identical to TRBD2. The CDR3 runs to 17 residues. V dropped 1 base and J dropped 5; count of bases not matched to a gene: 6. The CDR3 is CASSLGGLAGGGETQYF. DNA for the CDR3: TGTGCCAGCAGTTTAGGTGGACTAGCGGGGGGCGGGGAGACCCAGTACTTC.

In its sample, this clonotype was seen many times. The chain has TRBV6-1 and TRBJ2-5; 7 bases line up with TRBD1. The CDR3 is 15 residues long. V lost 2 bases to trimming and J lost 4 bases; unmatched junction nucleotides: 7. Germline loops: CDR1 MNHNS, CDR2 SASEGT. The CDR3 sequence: CASSEKETGAETQYF. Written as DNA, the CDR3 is TGTGCCAGCAGTGAAAAAGAAACAGGGGCAGAGACCCAGTACTTC.

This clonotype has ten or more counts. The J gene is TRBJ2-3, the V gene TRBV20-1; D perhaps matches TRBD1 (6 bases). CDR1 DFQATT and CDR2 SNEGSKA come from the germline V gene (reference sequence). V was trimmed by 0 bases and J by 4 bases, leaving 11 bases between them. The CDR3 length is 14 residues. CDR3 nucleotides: TGCAGTGCTAGAGACCCGACAGGAGCAGATACGCAGTATTTT. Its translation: CSARDPTGADTQYF.

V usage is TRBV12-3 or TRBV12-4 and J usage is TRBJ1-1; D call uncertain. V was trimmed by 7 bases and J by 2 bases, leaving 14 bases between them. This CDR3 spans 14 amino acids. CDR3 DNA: TGTGCCAGCATCCCTCTGGGAACCAACACTGAAGCTTTCTTT. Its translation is CASIPLGTNTEAFF.

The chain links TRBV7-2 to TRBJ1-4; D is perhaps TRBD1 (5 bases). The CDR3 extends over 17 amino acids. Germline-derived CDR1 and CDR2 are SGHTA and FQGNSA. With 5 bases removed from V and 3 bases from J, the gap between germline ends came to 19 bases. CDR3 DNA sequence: TGTGCCAGCAGCCCGCCGTTAGAGGGGATACCTAATGAAAAACTGTTTTTT. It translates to CASSPPLEGIPNEKLFF.